Listed below are T cell receptor beta chains from one sample, sequenced in a study of shared clonotypes between healthy human individuals. The data were produced by immunoSEQ multiplex PCR, yet TCRdb's version contains in-frame clones alone and is incomplete. The table records 500,000 to 650,000 clones, roughly four fifths of them present only once. The source material was PBMCs. The receptors derive from a woman aged 40 to 49 in good health. Some clones in this sample may be carry-over from other donors' samples. CDR3s leave out the opening cysteine and the closing phenylalanine or tryptophan.

j_gene: TRBJ1-1; v_gene: TRBV2; CDR3aa: ASSAQQINTEAF
j_gene: TRBJ2-2; v_gene: TRBV6-1; CDR3aa: ASSLQGRNTGELF
j_gene: TRBJ2-7; v_gene: TRBV20-1; CDR3aa: SARMDLEQY
j_gene: TRBJ2-7; v_gene: TRBV5-4; CDR3aa: ASSLGSGSYEQY
j_gene: TRBJ2-1; v_gene: TRBV5-1; CDR3aa: ASSLTSGRAFFEQF
j_gene: TRBJ1-1; v_gene: TRBV10-3; CDR3aa: AISSTENTEAF
j_gene: TRBJ2-4; v_gene: TRBV7-9; CDR3aa: ASSETGQSHKNIQY
j_gene: TRBJ2-1; v_gene: TRBV27; CDR3aa: ASSKDGAHNEQF
j_gene: TRBJ2-1; v_gene: TRBV6-6; CDR3aa: ASSPSGSSYNEQF
j_gene: TRBJ2-7; v_gene: TRBV5-1; CDR3aa: ASSLSRDRPSLASYEQY
j_gene: TRBJ2-3; v_gene: TRBV7-2; CDR3aa: ASSAGGGGFTQY
j_gene: TRBJ1-2; v_gene: TRBV25-1; CDR3aa: ASSELQRNYGYT
j_gene: TRBJ2-5; v_gene: TRBV11-3; CDR3aa: ASSLRGETQY
j_gene: TRBJ1-1; v_gene: TRBV28; CDR3aa: ASSYGTEAF
j_gene: TRBJ1-5; v_gene: TRBV4-1; CDR3aa: ASSQEVRQPQH
j_gene: TRBJ1-2; v_gene: TRBV2; CDR3aa: ASRGMGTYGYT
j_gene: TRBJ1-1; v_gene: TRBV5-6; CDR3aa: ASSLLPNTEAF
j_gene: TRBJ1-1; v_gene: TRBV19; CDR3aa: ATFAQGGGAEAF